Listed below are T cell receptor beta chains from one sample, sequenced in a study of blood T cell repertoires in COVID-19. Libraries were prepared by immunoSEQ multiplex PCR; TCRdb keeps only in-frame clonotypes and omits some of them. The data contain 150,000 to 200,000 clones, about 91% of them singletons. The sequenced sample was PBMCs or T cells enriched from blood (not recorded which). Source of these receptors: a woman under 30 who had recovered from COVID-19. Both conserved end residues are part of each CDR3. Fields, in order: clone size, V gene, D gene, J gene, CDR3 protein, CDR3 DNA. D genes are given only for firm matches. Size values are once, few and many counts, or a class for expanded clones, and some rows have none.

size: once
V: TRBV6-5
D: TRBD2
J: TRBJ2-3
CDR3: CASSYGASGSSDTQYF
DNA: TGTGCCAGCAGTTATGGGGCTAGCGGGAGTTCAGATACGCAGTATTTT

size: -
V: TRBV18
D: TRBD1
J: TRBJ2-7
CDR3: CASSPGPGQGRDSYEQYF
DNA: TGTGCCAGCTCACCCGGCCCGGGACAGGGACGGGACTCCTACGAGCAGTACTTC

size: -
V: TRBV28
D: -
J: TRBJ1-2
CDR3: CASSPGDRDYGYTF
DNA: TGTGCCAGCAGCCCAGGGGATCGGGACTATGGCTACACCTTC

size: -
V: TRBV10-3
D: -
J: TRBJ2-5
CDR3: CAIRDTVNQYF
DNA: TGTGCCATCAGAGACACGGTTAACCAGTACTTC

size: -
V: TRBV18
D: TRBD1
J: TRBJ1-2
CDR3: CASSPRQGAHYGYTF
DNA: TGTGCCAGCTCACCACGGCAGGGGGCTCACTATGGCTACACCTTC

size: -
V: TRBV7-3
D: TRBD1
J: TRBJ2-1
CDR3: CASSTGQSSYNEQFF
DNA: TGTGCCAGCAGCACGGGACAGAGCTCCTACAATGAGCAGTTCTTC

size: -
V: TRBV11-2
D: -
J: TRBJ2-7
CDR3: CASSQLVPYEQYF
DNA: TGTGCCAGCAGCCAACTAGTTCCCTACGAGCAGTACTTC

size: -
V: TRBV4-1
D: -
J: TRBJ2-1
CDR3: CASTPGRANEQFF
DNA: TGCGCCAGCACCCCGGGTCGCGCAAATGAGCAGTTCTTC

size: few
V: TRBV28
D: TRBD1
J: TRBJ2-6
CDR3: CASSGGTGIYSGANVLTF
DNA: TGTGCCAGCAGTGGGGGGACAGGGATTTACTCTGGGGCCAACGTCCTGACTTTC

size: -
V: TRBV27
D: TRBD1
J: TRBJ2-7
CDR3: CASCLDRARLYEQYF
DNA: TGTGCCAGCTGTCTGGACAGGGCGCGCCTATACGAGCAGTACTTC

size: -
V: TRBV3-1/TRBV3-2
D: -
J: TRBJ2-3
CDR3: CASSQAPRDFLTDTQYF
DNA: TGTGCCAGCAGCCAGGCCCCAAGGGACTTCCTCACAGATACGCAGTATTTT

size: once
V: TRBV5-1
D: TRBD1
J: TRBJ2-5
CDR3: CASSLAPVGQGETQYF
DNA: TGCGCCAGCAGCTTGGCCCCGGTGGGACAGGGAGAGACCCAGTACTTC

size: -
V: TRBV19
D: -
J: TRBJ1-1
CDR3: CASTLLEGTEAFF
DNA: TGTGCCAGTACCTTACTCGAGGGCACTGAAGCTTTCTTT

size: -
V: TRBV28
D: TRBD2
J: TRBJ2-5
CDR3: CASSRVLAGVETQYF
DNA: TGTGCCAGCAGCCGCGTACTAGCGGGAGTTGAGACCCAGTACTTC